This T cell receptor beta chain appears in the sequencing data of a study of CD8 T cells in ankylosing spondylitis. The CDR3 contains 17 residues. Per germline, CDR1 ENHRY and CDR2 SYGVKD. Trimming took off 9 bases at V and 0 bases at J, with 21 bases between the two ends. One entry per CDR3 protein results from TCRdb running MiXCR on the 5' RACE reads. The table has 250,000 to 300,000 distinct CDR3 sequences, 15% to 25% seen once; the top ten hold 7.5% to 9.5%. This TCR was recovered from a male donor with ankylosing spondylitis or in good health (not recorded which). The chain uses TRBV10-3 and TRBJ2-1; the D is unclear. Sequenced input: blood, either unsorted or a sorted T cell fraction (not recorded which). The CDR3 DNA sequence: TGTGCCATTACCCTTGAGCATCGTCCGGGCTCCTACAATGAGCAGTTCTTC. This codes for CAITLEHRPGSYNEQFF.